In its sample, the clone carrying this TCR beta chain was seen a few times. The sample belongs to a study of shared clonotypes between healthy human individuals. The CDR3 sequence is 14 residues long. V lost 5 bases and J lost 0, with 10 bases in between. CDR1 and CDR2 (germline): SEHNR, FQNEAQ (reference sequence). Method: immunoSEQ multiplex PCR; TCRdb's copy keeps in-frame clones and lacks some. The top ten clones hold more than 1.5% of a sample with under 750,000 clones, roughly 72% of them seen once. This clonotype was obtained from a woman in her twenties or thirties in good health. The material sequenced was memory CD4+ T cells sorted from blood. Subset specified: CD45RA-negative fraction. The V gene is TRBV7-9, the J gene TRBJ1-1, with a weak D call TRBD1 (5 bases). The CDR3 loop is CASSPAGVNTEAFF. The CDR3 DNA follows: TGTGCCAGCAGCCCGGCGGGGGTGAACACTGAAGCTTTCTTT.